This TCR beta chain appears in the sequencing data of a study of cytomegalovirus exposure and HLA in healthy donors. The PCR ran on 60 Vbeta and 13 Jbeta primers. The repertoire was sequenced with immunoSEQ multiplex PCR; TCRdb's copy has only in-frame clones and lacks some. The sample has around 150,000 clones, just under 65% seen once. This CDR3 has 16 residues. Germline V gene sequence: CDR1 SGDLS, CDR2 YYNGEE. Trimming removed 3 bases from V and 0 bases from J; junction bases left unmatched: 7. V usage is TRBV9 and J usage is TRBJ1-1, with 8 bases fitting TRBD1. Sequencing input: PBMCs. The clonotype was recovered from a woman aged 60-75 years in good health and CMV-seropositive. CDR3 nucleotides: TGTGCCAGCAGCGATGGGACAGGATTCATGAACACTGAAGCTTTCTTT. It encodes CASSDGTGFMNTEAFF.